This entry lists 11 T cell receptor beta chains sequenced from one sample in a study of blood T cell repertoires in COVID-19. Generated by immunoSEQ multiplex PCR, the TCRdb table keeps only in-frame clones and is missing some. This sample has fewer than 200,000 clones, with roughly 91% found just once. The sample consisted of peripheral blood. Source of these receptors: a man aged 18 to 29 with COVID-19, enrolled during active disease.

This clone has a single count. The V call is TRBV5-1, the J call TRBJ1-1, with 8 bases that match TRBD1. V lost 4 bases, J lost 5 bases, and 7 bases stayed unmatched. The CDR3 is 14 amino acids. Per the germline V gene, CDR1 is SGHRS and CDR2 is YFSETQ. The CDR3 sequence: CASSMTGDGTEAFF. CDR3 DNA: TGCGCCAGCAGCATGACAGGGGATGGGACTGAAGCTTTCTTT.

This chain joins TRBV18 and TRBJ2-1, with 9 bases aligning to TRBD2. The CDR3 has 14 amino acids. CDR1 and CDR2 (germline): KGHSH, LQKENI. J gave up 4 bases and V 6 bases, and 4 bases lay outside the gene matches. Here the CDR3 DNA reads TGTGCCAGCTCTCCTAGCGGGATGTACAATGAGCAGTTCTTC. It codes for CASSPSGMYNEQFF.

In the case of this clone: A junction end diverges from the germline sequence, so it may reflect a read error. The chain employs TRBV9 and TRBJ1-4; D may be TRBD1 (6 bases). The germline gives CDR1 SGDLS, CDR2 YYNGEE. The CDR3 loop spans 14 amino acids. The CDR3 region is CASSPGGNHEKLLF. In DNA, the CDR3 is TGTGCCAGCAGCCCGGGGGGCAACCATGAAAAACTGCTTTTT.

This clone was seen just once. The CDR3 sequence: CASSQDSYEQYF. The CDR3 DNA reads TGTGCCAGCAGTCAGGACAGCTACGAGCAGTACTTC. The J gene is TRBJ2-7, the V gene TRBV6-5; the D gene is possibly TRBD1 (6 bases). This CDR3 is 12 amino acids long. Germline-derived CDR1 and CDR2 are MNHEY and SVGAGI. V lost 5 bases, J lost 3 bases, and 8 bases lay in between.

The chain uses TRBV2 and TRBJ2-2; 7 nucleotides align to TRBD2. The germline V gene encodes CDR1 SNHLY and CDR2 FYNNEI. CDR3 length equals 20 residues. Losses at the gene ends were 4 bases for V and 3 bases for J; bases not matched to a gene: 20. The CDR3, as DNA: TGTGCCAGCAGTGTAAACGACGGAGTGACTAGCCAGTATTACACCGGGGAGCTGTTTTTT. Translation: CASSVNDGVTSQYYTGELFF.

The V and J genes are TRBV5-3 and TRBJ2-7, with 8 bases lining up with TRBD2. TRBV5-3 is placed among ORFs of uncertain function. The CDR3 length is 15 residues. V was pared by 1 base and J by 0 bases, with 3 bases of the junction left unmatched. CDR3 region: CARSLTAGVSYEQYF. CDR3 DNA: TGTGCCAGAAGCTTGACAGCGGGGGTCTCCTACGAGCAGTACTTC.

This clone was seen only a few times. J is TRBJ2-2 and V is TRBV27; D may be TRBD2 (5 bases). Germline CDR1 and CDR2: MNHEY and SMNVEV (reference sequence). V lost 5 bases to trimming and J lost 0 bases, with 13 bases between them. The CDR3 runs 16 residues. The DNA for the CDR3 is TGTGCCAGCAGTCCGCGATCGAGGGCGAACACCGGGGAGCTGTTTTTT. Protein sequence: CASSPRSRANTGELFF.

CDR3 sequence (DNA): TGTGCCAGCAGCATGAGAAAAGGGGGCACTGAAGCTTTCTTT. It yields the protein CASSMRKGGTEAFF. The chain has TRBV13 and TRBJ1-1; D might be TRBD1 (6 bases). Germline CDR1 reads PRHDT; CDR2 reads FYEKMQ (reference sequence). Trimming took 5 bases from V and 4 from J, leaving 14 bases between them. This CDR3 region has 14 residues.

The chain carries TRBV5-1 and TRBJ2-1; 9 bases agree with TRBD1. The CDR3 spans 15 residues. The V and J ends lost 2 bases and 6 bases, in that order; junction bases with no gene match: 6. Germline V gene lookup returns CDR1 SGHRS and CDR2 YFSETQ. The CDR3 DNA reads TGCGCCAGCAGCTTACACAGGGGGCCCTCCAATGAGCAGTTCTTC. Its protein is CASSLHRGPSNEQFF.

This clone occurred a few times. The chain couples TRBV5-1 to TRBJ2-3; 7 bases are shared with TRBD2. The CDR3 covers 14 residues. CDR1 is SGHRS, CDR2 YFSETQ, per germline. Losses at the gene ends were 3 bases for V and 5 bases for J; bases not matched to a gene: 6. CDR3 in DNA: TGCGCCAGCAGCTCCGTGGTAGCGGGAGATACGCAGTATTTT. Residues: CASSSVVAGDTQYF.

This chain links TRBV19 with TRBJ2-7, with 7 bases identical to TRBD1. Germline assignment: CDR1 LNHDA and CDR2 SQIVND (reference sequence). V shed 2 bases, J shed 6 bases, and the junction held 4 bases outside the gene matches. This CDR3 region has 13 residues. CDR3 residues: CASSIYRGLEQYF. CDR3 nucleotides: TGTGCCAGTAGTATATACAGGGGCCTCGAGCAGTACTTC.